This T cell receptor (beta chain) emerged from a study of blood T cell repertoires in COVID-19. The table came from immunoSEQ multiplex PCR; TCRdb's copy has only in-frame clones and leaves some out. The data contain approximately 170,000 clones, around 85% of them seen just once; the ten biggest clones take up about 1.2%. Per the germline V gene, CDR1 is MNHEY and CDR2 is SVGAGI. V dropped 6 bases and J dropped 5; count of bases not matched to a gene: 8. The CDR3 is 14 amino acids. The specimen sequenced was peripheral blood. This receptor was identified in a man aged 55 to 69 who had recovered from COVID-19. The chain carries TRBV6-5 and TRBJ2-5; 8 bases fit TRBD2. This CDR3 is CASSRGLARETQYF. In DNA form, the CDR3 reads TGTGCCAGCAGCCGCGGACTAGCCAGGGAGACCCAGTACTTC.